This is a list of T cell receptor beta chains from one sample in a study of OX40 agonist ivuxolimab in advanced cancers. Only in-frame clones appear in the TCRdb table, and some are missing; sequencing was by immunoSEQ multiplex PCR. The table records about 60,000 clones, roughly nine tenths of them present only once. This sample comprised CD4+ or CD8+ T cells sorted from blood, obtained in a trial of the OX40 agonist ivuxolimab. The source of these receptors is an adult with an advanced solid tumor such as melanoma, head and neck, liver or kidney cancer. Each CDR3 is given with its conserved first and last residue. The D gene is left open where the match is weak. Rows give clone size only sometimes, using once, few, many, or a class for an expanded clone.

size	V	D	J	DNA	CDR3
NA	TRBV7-6	NA	TRBJ2-1	TGTGCCAGCAGCTTAACCGGCGGACAGTCCCTAAGTGAGCAGTTCTTC	CASSLTGGQSLSEQFF
NA	TRBV7-9	NA	TRBJ2-3	TGTGCCAGCAGATCTCTCGGCACAGATACGCAGTATTTT	CASRSLGTDTQYF
NA	TRBV6-1	NA	TRBJ2-7	TGTGCCAGCAGTGAAGTGGGAGGTATCTACGAGCAGTACTTC	CASSEVGGIYEQYF
NA	TRBV7-8	TRBD1	TRBJ2-7	TGTGCCAGCAGCTCCGAATGGGACAGCTCCTACGAGCAGTACTTC	CASSSEWDSSYEQYF
once	TRBV4-2	TRBD2	TRBJ2-3	TGTGCCAGCAGCCAAGAACGTAGCGGGTATGCAGATACGCAGTATTTT	CASSQERSGYADTQYF
once	TRBV28	TRBD2	TRBJ2-7	TGTGCCAGCACCCGGGACGGGGGGATCTACGAGCAGTACTTC	CASTRDGGIYEQYF
NA	TRBV9	NA	TRBJ2-2	TGTGCCAGCAGCGTAAGGCCGAGTGACGGGGAGCTGTTTTTT	CASSVRPSDGELFF
NA	TRBV30	NA	TRBJ2-7	TGTGCCTGGAGTGTGTCTACTGTCGACGAGCAGTACTTC	CAWSVSTVDEQYF
NA	TRBV7-9	NA	TRBJ2-7	TGTGCCAGCAGCACGGGGCAACCGGCCTACGAGCAGTACTTC	CASSTGQPAYEQYF
NA	TRBV28	TRBD1	TRBJ1-4	TGTGCCAGCAGTGGGACAGGGAGTGCCGTAACTGCTAATGAAAAACTGTTTTTT	CASSGTGSAVTANEKLFF
NA	TRBV2	NA	TRBJ1-4	TGTGCCAGCAGTGAATTTGTTATGGGAAGGCTGTTTTTT	CASSEFVMGRLFF
few	TRBV19	NA	TRBJ2-7	TGTGCCAGTAGTCGCGGGCTAGACCTCATCTACGAGCAGTACTTC	CASSRGLDLIYEQYF
NA	TRBV4-3	NA	TRBJ2-3	TGCGCCAGCAGCCAAGATGGGATCGCGCAGTATTTT	CASSQDGIAQYF
NA	TRBV6-5	NA	TRBJ2-1	TGTGCCAGCAGTTCTAAGGGACCTCTCTCCTACAATGAGCAGTTCTTC	CASSSKGPLSYNEQFF
NA	TRBV7-2	TRBD1	TRBJ1-5	TGTGCCAGCAGCTTTGGACAGGTAGAGCAGCCCCAGCATTTT	CASSFGQVEQPQHF
NA	TRBV6-1	NA	TRBJ2-7	TGTGCCAGCACCACTCTAGCATCCTACGAGCAGTACTTC	CASTTLASYEQYF
NA	TRBV15	TRBD1	TRBJ1-2	TGTGCCACCAGCAGAGACGGGACAGGGCGAGGCTACACCTTC	CATSRDGTGRGYTF